A single sample is the source of the 30 T cell receptor beta chains below, sequenced in a study of T cells in Graves' hyperthyroidism and ophthalmopathy. From RNA transcripts, TCR beta CDR3 regions were amplified. Initially, a first-round RT-PCR of the TCR CDR3 employed the HTBI primer set. TCRdb processed the multiplex PCR reads anew with MiXCR; each CDR3 protein has one entry. The sample includes some 760,000 distinct CDR3 sequences, around 13% seen only once; the top ten take 10% to 13%. Sequenced input: blood. The receptors here all came from a young woman with Graves' hyperthyroidism.

The J gene is TRBJ2-1, the V gene TRBV6-2 or TRBV6-3; D may be TRBD1 (6 bases). Looked up from germline, CDR1 is MNHEY and CDR2 is SVGEGT. This CDR3 has 16 amino acids. With 7 bases removed from V and 1 base from J, the gap between germline ends came to 17 bases. The CDR3 region is CASIDRTAVSYNEQFF. The CDR3 nucleotides read TGTGCCAGCATAGATCGGACAGCAGTTTCCTACAATGAGCAGTTCTTC.

This clonotype was recorded a few times. The genes are TRBV12-3 or TRBV12-4 and TRBJ2-4, with unresolved D. The CDR3 covers 17 residues. V was trimmed by 5 bases and J by 0 bases, leaving 17 bases between them. The CDR3 DNA reads as TGTGCCAGCAGTCGGGTCTTTACAACACTAGCCAAAAACATTCAGTACTTC. Its translation is CASSRVFTTLAKNIQYF.

This clonotype was recorded a few times. V and J are TRBV20-1 and TRBJ1-1; a possible D gene is TRBD1 (5 bases). Trimming cost V 3 bases and J 10 bases, with 18 bases left between them. The CDR3 extends over 13 amino acids. Germline CDR1 is DFQATT and CDR2 is SNEGSKA (reference sequence). CDR3 sequence: CSASSKGTGPAFF. For the CDR3, the DNA is TGCAGTGCTAGTTCCAAGGGAACAGGTCCAGCTTTCTTT.

At least ten counts were recorded for this clonotype. This chain joins TRBV4-1 and TRBJ2-3; D possibly matches TRBD1 or TRBD2 (6 bases each). Trimming stripped 6 bases from V and 1 base from J, with 17 bases between. Germline V gene data show CDR1 as MGHRA and CDR2 as YSYEKL. CDR3 length: 16 amino acids. The chain's CDR3 is CASRKEGVGGTDTQYF. The CDR3 nucleotides are TGCGCCAGCAGGAAGGAGGGGGTAGGGGGCACAGATACGCAGTATTTT.

There are many counts of this clonotype. This chain links TRBV7-3 with TRBJ2-3; a weak D match, TRBD2 (5 bases). The CDR3 sequence is 14 residues long. The V gene's germline CDR1 is SGHTA and CDR2 FQGTGA. Trimming removed 5 bases from V and 6 bases from J, with 15 bases in between. The DNA for the CDR3 is TGTGCCAGCAGCGTAGGACTCACGGGGGATACGCAGTATTTT. It codes for CASSVGLTGDTQYF.

This clonotype was detected a few times. The chain combines TRBV10-1 with TRBJ2-1; 8 positions match TRBD2. CDR3 length equals 16 residues. Germline V lookup: CDR1 WNHNN, CDR2 SYGVQD (reference sequence). The trim removed 2 bases at V and 7 bases at J, leaving 10 bases unmatched. CDR3 protein: CASSEGLAEGGNEQFF. The CDR3 DNA reads TGCGCCAGCAGTGAGGGACTAGCCGAGGGGGGTAATGAGCAGTTCTTC.

At least ten counts were recorded for this clonotype. The chain carries TRBV7-9 and TRBJ1-5; TRBD1 agrees at 9 bases. CDR3 length equals 16 residues. V lost 1 base to trimming and J lost 4 bases; unmatched junction nucleotides: 5. Germline CDR1 is SEHNR and CDR2 is FQNEAQ (reference sequence). CDR3 nucleotides: TGTGCCAGCAGCTTAGTGGAGACAGGGGGGAATCAGCCCCAGCATTTT. Protein: CASSLVETGGNQPQHF.

In this sample, this clonotype turned up many times. V gene TRBV11-3 combines with J gene TRBJ1-1; 7 nucleotides line up with TRBD1. The trim removed 5 bases at V and 0 bases at J, leaving 6 bases unmatched. The germline V gene encodes CDR1 SGHNT and CDR2 YENEEA. The length of the CDR3 is 15 residues. The DNA for the CDR3 is TGTGCCAGCAGCACCCACAGGGGACTGAACACTGAAGCTTTCTTT. Its protein product is CASSTHRGLNTEAFF.

The genes are TRBV19 and TRBJ1-1, with 9 positions matching TRBD1. CDR1 is LNHDA, CDR2 SQIVND, per germline (reference sequence). V was pared by 5 bases and J by 6 bases, with 7 bases of the junction left unmatched. The CDR3 totals 14 residues. CDR3 DNA sequence: TGTGCCAGTAGTCTAGGACAGGGGACCGCTGAAGCTTTCTTT. Protein product: CASSLGQGTAEAFF. Drawing the rest from reference TRBV19 and TRBJ1-1, the complete variable domain is DGGITQSPKYLFRKEGQNVTLSCEQNLNHDAMYWYRQDPGQGLRLIYYSQIVNDFQKGDIAEGYSVSREKKESFPLTVTSAQKNPTAFYLCASSLGQGTAEAFFGQGTRLTVV.

This clonotype was counted many times. This chain connects TRBV7-2 to TRBJ2-2; 9 bases fit TRBD2. The CDR3 covers 16 residues. The junction had 4 bases not matched to a gene; V was cut back by 5 bases and J by 0 bases. CDR1 is SGHTA and CDR2 is FQGNSA in the germline V gene. CDR3 region: CASSPPSGANTGELFF. The CDR3 coding sequence is TGTGCCAGCAGCCCGCCTAGCGGGGCGAACACCGGGGAGCTGTTTTTT.

This clonotype was counted ten times or more. The chain uses TRBV20-1 and TRBJ2-5; D call uncertain. With 3 bases removed from V and 1 base from J, the gap between germline ends came to 6 bases. CDR1 is DFQATT, CDR2 SNEGSKA, per germline (reference sequence). This CDR3 comprises 12 residues. The CDR3 is CSASFGQETQYF. The CDR3 coding sequence is TGCAGTGCTAGTTTTGGCCAAGAGACCCAGTACTTC.

This clonotype was observed a handful of times. The V and J genes are TRBV15 and TRBJ2-3; tentatively, D is TRBD1 (5 bases). The CDR3 contains 17 residues. V lost 1 base, J lost 4 bases, and 18 bases lay in between. The V gene's germline CDR1 is LNHNV and CDR2 YYDKDF (reference sequence). CDR3 in amino acids: CATSRVSWFKGPDTQYF. The CDR3 DNA reads as TGTGCCACCAGCAGAGTCTCATGGTTTAAGGGGCCAGATACGCAGTATTTT.

This clonotype was observed a handful of times. The chain joins TRBV6-1 to TRBJ2-5; TRBD2 matches at 8 bases. The CDR3 loop spans 16 amino acids. The V gene's germline CDR1 is MNHNS and CDR2 SASEGT. The J segment lost 11 bases and the V segment lost 4 bases, leaving 18 bases of the junction unmatched. CDR3 coding DNA: TGTGCCAGCAGTGCCCCACAACTAGCGGACCAAGGACGGCAGTACTTC. Translation: CASSAPQLADQGRQYF.

This clonotype has only one observation. The chain combines TRBV14 with TRBJ2-1; TRBD2 might be the D (5 bases). From germline, CDR1 is SGHDN and CDR2 FVKESK. V lost 1 base, J lost 14 bases, and 15 bases lay in between. The CDR3 runs 13 residues. CDR3 residues: CASSQVPPGMEFF. Here the CDR3 DNA reads TGTGCCAGCAGCCAAGTCCCTCCGGGAATGGAGTTCTTC.

This sequence joins TRBV6-5 and TRBJ2-1; 7 nucleotides agree with TRBD2. With 0 bases clipped from V and 7 bases from J, the junction kept 9 bases outside the gene matches. This CDR3 region has 16 residues. Germline-derived CDR1 and CDR2 are MNHEY and SVGAGI. The CDR3 DNA follows: TGTGCCAGCAGTTACTCGGCGCGGGAGTACGAGAATGAGCAGTTCTTC. Translation: CASSYSAREYENEQFF.

Many counts were recorded for this clonotype. The chain is built from TRBV20-1 and TRBJ2-7; TRBD2 matches 7 bases. Germline CDR1 is DFQATT and CDR2 is SNEGSKA (reference sequence). Germline trimming cut 3 bases from V and 6 bases from J; bases unmatched to any gene: 17. The CDR3 is made up of 16 amino acids. CDR3 loop: CSASPVLGGRAIEQYF. Here the CDR3 DNA reads TGCAGTGCTAGTCCCGTCCTGGGAGGGAGGGCCATCGAGCAGTACTTC.

There are many counts of this clonotype. V and J are TRBV11-2 and TRBJ2-5; TRBD1 is a possible D gene (6 bases). CDR1 and CDR2 (germline): SGHAT, FQNNGV. V lost 7 bases to trimming and J lost 1 base, with 16 bases between them. The CDR3 is made up of 15 amino acids. The CDR3 sequence is CASTDPGQFQETQYF. Written as DNA, the CDR3 is TGTGCCAGCACTGACCCCGGACAGTTCCAAGAGACCCAGTACTTC.

This chain uses TRBV9 with TRBJ2-5; no clear D gene. This CDR3 is built from 16 residues. The V gene's germline CDR1 is SGDLS and CDR2 YYNGEE. Trimming pared 1 base from V and 7 bases from J, leaving 20 bases between. CDR3 coding DNA: TGTGCCAGCAGCGTAAATAGTAACCCCGTGACGGGGACCCAGTACTTC. It translates to CASSVNSNPVTGTQYF. The complete variable domain, with remaining parts taken from reference TRBV9 and TRBJ2-5, reads DSGVTQTPKHLITATGQRVTLRCSPRSGDLSVYWYQQSLDQGLQFLIQYYNGEERAKGNILERFSAQQFPDLHSELNLSSLELGDSALYFCASSVNSNPVTGTQYFGPGTRLLVL.

This clonotype showed up many times. The rearrangement uses TRBV6-1 and TRBJ1-1, with D maybe TRBD1 (6 bases). From germline, CDR1 is MNHNS and CDR2 SASEGT. The CDR3 runs 15 residues. V dropped 7 bases and J dropped 6 bases, with 21 bases sitting between them. The CDR3 nucleotides are TGTGCCAGCATCCCCCGAGCCAGGGGCTTCGCTGAAGCTTTCTTT. It yields the protein CASIPRARGFAEAFF.

This chain connects TRBV28 to TRBJ2-5; D is uncertain. Germline V gene lookup returns CDR1 MDHEN and CDR2 SYDVKM. The CDR3 sequence is 13 residues long. The V and J ends lost 7 bases and 3 bases respectively, with 12 bases between them. Written as DNA, the CDR3 is TGTGCCAGCAATAGCCTTTTTAAAGAGACCCAGTACTTC. Its translation: CASNSLFKETQYF.

The chain uses TRBV4-3 and TRBJ2-2; 8 positions match TRBD1. Losses at the gene ends were 3 bases for V and 6 bases for J; bases not matched to a gene: 12. The CDR3 extends over 17 amino acids. Germline V gene lookup returns CDR1 LGHNA and CDR2 YSLEER. CDR3 region: CASSHALTGEYPGELFF. CDR3 nucleotide sequence: TGCGCCAGCAGCCATGCTCTGACAGGGGAGTATCCCGGGGAGCTGTTTTTT.

This clonotype was seen more than once but under ten times. This chain uses TRBV11-2 with TRBJ2-1; TRBD1 is a possible D gene (5 bases). The V gene lost 6 bases and the J gene lost 7 bases, with 19 bases spanning the gap. Germline CDR1 SGHAT, CDR2 FQNNGV. This CDR3 has 15 residues. CDR3 loop: CASRFPGHPRNEQFF. CDR3 nucleotides: TGTGCCAGCAGATTCCCCGGACACCCCCGGAATGAGCAGTTCTTC.

This clonotype has just a few counts. The rearrangement links TRBV10-3 to TRBJ1-6, with D unclear. The V end was cut by 10 bases, the J end by 9 bases, with 16 bases between. The CDR3 has 13 amino acids. Germline V gene data show CDR1 as ENHRY and CDR2 as SYGVKD. The CDR3 nucleotides are TGTGCCAGCAGGCTCGACGGGGTTTCACCCCTCCACTTT. It specifies CASRLDGVSPLHF.

This clonotype appeared many times. The chain combines TRBV20-1 with TRBJ2-7; D gene unclear. Germline V gives CDR1 DFQATT, CDR2 SNEGSKA (reference sequence). The CDR3 spans 10 residues. V dropped 1 base and J dropped 7 bases, with 5 bases sitting between them. CDR3 residues: CSARVEEQYF. In DNA form, the CDR3 reads TGCAGTGCTAGAGTAGAGGAGCAGTACTTC.

This clonotype was counted at least ten times. This chain uses TRBV6-1 with TRBJ2-7; 10 bases agree with TRBD1. The CDR3 totals 14 residues. Germline V gene lookup returns CDR1 MNHNS and CDR2 SASEGT. Unmatched junction bases numbered 8, after V lost 5 bases and J lost 7 bases. DNA of the CDR3: TGTGCCAGCAGTTCGGGACAGGGGTTGAGAGAGCAGTACTTC. It is translated as CASSSGQGLREQYF.

This clonotype was recorded at least ten times. The chain links TRBV7-9 to TRBJ2-7; D might be TRBD1 or TRBD2, each matching 5 bases. The V end lost 5 bases, the J end lost 5 bases, and 13 bases lay between the germline ends. CDR1 and CDR2 from the germline V gene are SEHNR and FQNEAQ (reference sequence). The CDR3 sequence is 13 residues long. The chain's CDR3 is CASSPKGSDEQYF. The CDR3 DNA reads as TGTGCCAGCAGCCCCAAGGGGAGTGACGAGCAGTACTTC.

This clonotype was observed many times. The V and J genes are TRBV2 and TRBJ1-1; D perhaps matches TRBD1 (6 bases). Germline V gene sequence: CDR1 SNHLY, CDR2 FYNNEI. The V end lost 2 bases, the J end lost 4 bases, and 14 bases lay between the germline ends. The CDR3 runs to 15 residues. CDR3 DNA sequence: TGTGCCAGCAGTGAAACCACAGGGAGCCCCACTGAAGCTTTCTTT. It specifies CASSETTGSPTEAFF.

This clonotype was observed many times. The V call is TRBV2, the J call TRBJ2-7; the D call may be TRBD1 or TRBD2 (5 bases each). With 7 bases removed from V and 2 bases from J, the gap between germline ends came to 15 bases. CDR3 length: 14 residues. Germline V gene data show CDR1 as SNHLY and CDR2 as FYNNEI. The CDR3 DNA is TGTGCCAGCAATGACCCGGGACGGACCTACGAGCAGTACTTC. This encodes CASNDPGRTYEQYF.

This clonotype was counted between two and nine times. V usage is TRBV7-9 and J usage is TRBJ2-3, with D unresolved. The V and J ends lost 0 bases and 2 bases respectively, with 9 bases between them. Germline values: CDR1 SEHNR, CDR2 FQNEAQ (reference sequence). CDR3 length: 15 residues. The CDR3 protein is CASSLATGFTDTQYF. Written as DNA, the CDR3 is TGTGCCAGCAGCTTAGCGACCGGGTTCACAGATACGCAGTATTTT.

This clonotype was counted at least ten times. This chain links TRBV6-1 with TRBJ2-7, with 11 bases lining up with TRBD1. This CDR3 has 14 amino acids. J lost 7 bases, V lost 7 bases, and 9 bases had no gene match. Germline V CDR1 and CDR2: MNHNS, SASEGT. The CDR3 protein is CASTPGTGGREQYF. The CDR3 DNA is TGTGCCAGCACACCCGGGACAGGGGGACGGGAGCAGTACTTC.